The subject of this entry is one TCR beta chain. The antigen is undetermined. CDR3 size: 18 residues. Looked up from germline, CDR1 is SGHRS and CDR2 is YFSETQ. Trimming left V 3 bases short and J 4 bases short, with 24 bases between. This entry is derived from a study of shared clonotypes between healthy human individuals. Data came from immunoSEQ multiplex PCR; TCRdb stores just in-frame clones and leaves some out. The sample lists about 1 million clones, approximately 76% occurring once. The CD4+ fraction was divided into a CD45RA+ naive subset and a CD45RA-negative memory subset. Study conclusions and caveats: Non-shared clonotypes showed lower generation probabilities than clonotypes common to all four donors.

The sequence derives from a young man in good health. J is TRBJ2-3 and V is TRBV5-1; D uncertain. The sequencing sample was made of memory CD4+ T cells sorted from blood. Regarding subset: CD45RA-negative fraction. CDR3 nucleotides: TGCGCCAGCAGCTCCCACCTAAAGACTTCCTTGGCCCCAGATACGCAGTATTTT. Encoded protein: CASSSHLKTSLAPDTQYF.